The rows below give T cell receptor beta chains drawn from one sample of a study of Ad26.COV2.S vaccination and SARS-CoV-2 variants. Libraries were prepared by immunoSEQ multiplex PCR; TCRdb keeps only in-frame clonotypes and omits some of them. Here the sample spans approximately 460,000 clones, around 89% being singletons. The sample in question was peripheral blood, obtained in a trial of Ad26.COV2.S vaccine versus placebo. These receptors were taken from a person aged 18 to 65 who received the Ad26.COV2.S COVID-19 vaccine or a placebo. CDR3s include the opening cysteine and the closing phenylalanine or tryptophan. A D gene is named only where the DNA matches it firmly. Rows may omit the clone size; those that give it use once, few, many or a size class.

.	TRBJ1-1	TRBV11-2	.	16	TGTGCCAGCAGCCCCGGGGGGGACTCGATCTCCACTGAAGCTTTCTTT	CASSPGGDSISTEAFF
.	TRBJ2-6	TRBV19	.	16	TGTGCCAGTAGTCGGGCCTGGGGTACTGGGGCCAACGTCCTGACTTTC	CASSRAWGTGANVLTF
TRBD2	TRBJ2-5	TRBV19	.	15	TGTGCCAGTAGTGTCGAGTGGCGGGGGGAAGAGACCCAGTACTTC	CASSVEWRGEETQYF
.	TRBJ2-7	TRBV28	once	14	TGTGCCAGCAGTTTATCGTGGGCTACCTACGAGCAGTACTTC	CASSLSWATYEQYF
TRBD1	TRBJ2-2	TRBV11-2	.	15	TGTGCCAGCCGCCCCCTGACAGGGACGGCCGGGGAGCTGTTTTTT	CASRPLTGTAGELFF
.	TRBJ1-1	TRBV11-2	.	17	TGTGCCAGCAGCTTAGGGGCCCAGGGGCGCATGAACACTGAAGCTTTCTTT	CASSLGAQGRMNTEAFF
.	TRBJ1-2	TRBV5-4	.	14	TGTGCCAGCAGCTTGGACCCAGCTAACTATGGCTACACCTTC	CASSLDPANYGYTF
.	TRBJ1-3	TRBV29-1	.	15	TGCAGCGTTCGTGCCAGGTTGTTAGGTGGAAACACCATATATTTT	CSVRARLLGGNTIYF
TRBD2	TRBJ2-1	TRBV19	.	15	TGTGCCAGTAGTATGTTCCTAGCGGGAGGGAATGAGCAGTTCTTC	CASSMFLAGGNEQFF
TRBD1	TRBJ1-1	TRBV6-5	.	14	TGTGCCAGCAGTTACACCGACAGGGGAGGCTTGGCTTTCTTT	CASSYTDRGGLAFF